Presented here are 14 T cell receptor beta chains from one specimen sequenced in a study of regulatory T cells in long-lasting Graves disease. Through Arm-PCR of CDR3 regions and iRepertoire HTBI primers, TCR beta libraries were built. In TCRdb, the multiplex PCR reads were re-called with MiXCR into one record per CDR3 protein. This table holds fewer than 550,000 distinct CDR3 sequences, roughly 21% found once. Time point: persistent/refractory GD, antithyroid drugs over 5 years with positive TRAb. PBMC-derived RNA was used for the TCR library. This material consisted of peripheral blood mononuclear cells (PBMCs), taken when the disease was refractory, from a patient treated with antithyroid drugs. Source of these receptors: a female donor with Graves disease.

There are a few counts of this clonotype. V gene TRBV19 combines with J gene TRBJ1-1, with D possibly being TRBD1 (6 bases). This CDR3 comprises 15 residues. CDR1 LNHDA and CDR2 SQIVND come from the germline V gene (reference sequence). V was cut by 4 bases and J by 2 bases, with 14 bases left in between. CDR3 sequence (DNA): TGTGCCAGTAGTACCCCCGGGACACTTAACACTGAAGCTTTCTTT. It codes for CASSTPGTLNTEAFF.

In its sample, this clonotype was seen many times. V gene TRBV19 combines with J gene TRBJ2-5, with 7 bases matching TRBD2. The CDR3 spans 13 residues. Germline CDR1 is LNHDA and CDR2 is SQIVND (reference sequence). Trimming took 6 bases from V and 6 from J; bases not matched to a gene: 7. CDR3 residues: CASRGDYGKTQYF. In nucleotides, the CDR3 is TGTGCCAGTAGGGGGGACTACGGGAAGACCCAGTACTTC.

Concerning this clonotype itself: A far larger clone is off by one base, so a read error is likely. The rearrangement joins TRBV12-3 or TRBV12-4 to TRBJ2-4; D is perhaps TRBD1 (6 bases). The J call is uncertain, as TRBJ2-5 better fits the DNA end. The CDR3 is 13 residues long. The CDR3 is CASREDSQGTQYF. CDR3 bases: TGTGCCAGCAGGGAGGACAGTCAAGGGACCCAGTACTTC.

This chain uses TRBV28 with TRBJ1-1; D remains unclear. V gave up 2 bases and J gave up 3 bases, with 10 bases separating them. The CDR3 is 14 residues long. In germline, CDR1 is MDHEN, CDR2 SYDVKM. CDR3 residues: CASSLTGEDTEAFF. The CDR3 nucleotides are TGTGCCAGCAGTTTAACCGGGGAGGACACTGAAGCTTTCTTT.

This clonotype came up many times. The rearrangement links TRBV6-1 to TRBJ1-2; 11 bases fit TRBD1. After removal of 7 bases from V and 1 base from J, the junction contained 5 bases not matched to a gene. The CDR3 is made up of 15 amino acids. Germline loops: CDR1 MNHNS, CDR2 SASEGT. CDR3: CASTRGTGGNYGYTF. In nucleotides, the CDR3 is TGTGCCAGCACCCGCGGGACAGGGGGTAACTATGGCTACACCTTC.

This clonotype was seen repeatedly, ten times or more. V gene TRBV2 combines with J gene TRBJ2-5, with D possibly TRBD2 on 6 matching bases. Germline CDR1 and CDR2: SNHLY and FYNNEI. V was clipped by 5 bases and J by 5 bases, with 12 bases between them. CDR3 length equals 13 residues. CDR3 region: CASSRDSRETQYF. CDR3 sequence (DNA): TGTGCCAGCAGTAGGGACTCTCGGGAGACCCAGTACTTC.

This clonotype has a single count. The CDR3 carries no conserved terminal phenylalanine or tryptophan, so it likely arises from a read error. The CDR3 region is CASSLLNQPQHY. CDR3 sequence (DNA): TGTGCCAGCAGCCTCCTTAATCAGCCCCAGCATTAT. The V gene is TRBV7-9, the J gene TRBJ1-5; D gene unclear. Trimming removed 5 bases from V and 4 bases from J, with 6 bases in between. The germline V gene encodes CDR1 SEHNR and CDR2 FQNEAQ (reference sequence). CDR3 length: 12 residues.

This clonotype was recorded at least ten times. The chain recombines TRBV28 with TRBJ2-7, with 10 nucleotides matching TRBD2. Per germline, CDR1 MDHEN and CDR2 SYDVKM. This CDR3 contains 15 residues. V dropped 4 bases and J dropped 5; count of bases not matched to a gene: 8. CDR3 residues: CASSSPGTSVNEQYF. In nucleotides, the CDR3 is TGTGCCAGCAGTTCCCCCGGGACTAGCGTGAACGAGCAGTACTTC. Full variable domain (missing parts from reference TRBV28 and TRBJ2-7): DVKVTQSSRYLVKRTGEKVFLECVQDMDHENMFWYRQDPGLGLRLIYFSYDVKMKEKGDIPEGYSVSREKKERFSLILESASTNQTSMYLCASSSPGTSVNEQYFGPGTRLTVT.

This clonotype has a count of ten or more. The chain uses TRBV25-1 and TRBJ2-2; 8 positions agree with TRBD1. The CDR3 contains 16 residues. CDR1 is MGHDK and CDR2 is SYGVNS in the germline V gene. Germline trimming cut 4 bases from V and 4 bases from J; bases unmatched to any gene: 8. DNA of the CDR3: TGTGCCAGCAGTGCCTGGGGACAGGAGGCCACCGGGGAGCTGTTTTTT. Its translation: CASSAWGQEATGELFF.

The chain employs TRBV18 and TRBJ1-2; D uncertain. The CDR3 spans 14 residues. CDR1 and CDR2 from the germline V gene are KGHSH and LQKENI. Trimming left V 3 bases short and J 8 bases short, with 16 bases between. In DNA form, the CDR3 reads TGTGCCAGCTCACCTCAGAGGCCTCCCGGGGGCTACACCTTC. This translates into CASSPQRPPGGYTF.

The chain links TRBV29-1 to TRBJ2-7, with 7 bases identical to TRBD1. Germline trimming cut 8 bases from V and 2 bases from J; bases unmatched to any gene: 12. This CDR3 is 14 amino acids long. Germline loops: CDR1 SQVTM, CDR2 ANQGSEA. The CDR3 DNA reads as TGCAGCTTTCCTTCCGGGGACAGTGCCTACGAGCAGTACTTC. Encoded protein: CSFPSGDSAYEQYF.

The gene calls are TRBV11-1 and TRBJ2-7; TRBD2 matches at 7 bases. CDR1 and CDR2 from the germline V gene are SGHAT and FQDESV (reference sequence). The J segment lost 4 bases and the V segment lost 3 bases, leaving 12 bases of the junction unmatched. The CDR3 consists of 16 residues. CDR3: CASSFRPGAGAYEQYF. In nucleotides, the CDR3 is TGTGCCAGCAGCTTTCGTCCTGGGGCGGGAGCGTACGAGCAGTACTTC.

This clonotype has ten or more counts. The genes are TRBV12-5 and TRBJ2-5; D tentatively reads TRBD1 or TRBD2 (5 bases each). This CDR3 region has 12 residues. CDR1 is LGHNT, CDR2 FRNRAP, per germline. With 5 bases removed from V and 5 bases from J, the gap between germline ends came to 9 bases. The CDR3 DNA follows: TGTGCTAGTGGTGGGGGAGAGGAGACCCAGTACTTC. This codes for CASGGGEETQYF. Supplemented by reference TRBV12-5 and TRBJ2-5, the full variable domain reads DARVTQTPRHKVTEMGQEVTMRCQPILGHNTVFWYRQTMMQGLELLAYFRNRAPLDDSGMPKDRFSAEMPDATLATLKIQPSEPRDSAVYFCASGGGEETQYFGPGTRLLVL.

Of note for this clonotype: This may be a read error, as it is one base from a much larger clone. J is TRBJ1-1 and V is TRBV6-4; D perhaps matches TRBD1 (5 bases). This CDR3 comprises 16 residues. Germline CDR1 and CDR2: MRHNA and SNTAGT. Trimming shortened V by 5 bases and J by 0 bases, and 16 bases separated the two germline ends. CDR3 sequence reads: CASSYGLRGLNTEAFF. For the CDR3, the DNA is TGTGCCAGCAGTTATGGCCTCCGGGGGTTGAACACTGAAGCTTTCTTT.